The TCR beta chain under discussion was sequenced for a study of control samples from healthy donors and cancer patients. Sequencing used immunoSEQ multiplex PCR; TCRdb keeps in-frame clones, though not all of them. Altogether about 180,000 clones are present, 90% being singletons, with the ten largest covering just over 1.4%. The germline gives CDR1 MNHEY, CDR2 SMNVEV (reference sequence). Trimming left V 2 bases short and J 5 bases short, with 9 bases between. There are 14 residues in the CDR3. The source of this sequence is a woman in her forties or fifties in good health. Sequencing input: blood. V gene TRBV27 combines with J gene TRBJ1-4, with a possible D match to TRBD1 (5 bases). CDR3 DNA: TGTGCCAGCAGTTTAATGGGGCCCAATGAAAAACTGTTTTTT. This encodes CASSLMGPNEKLFF.